The 14 T cell receptor beta chains given below trace back to one sample, sequenced in a study of TIL therapy for anti-PD-1-resistant metastatic lung cancer (dated by TCRdb to the early 2020s). The intended sense of this specimen's time point label: pre-treatment sample, taken before nivolumab and TIL therapy. The immunoSEQ v3 hsTCRB kit was used to amplify TCR beta CDR3 regions from genomic DNA through bias-controlled multiplex PCR. The clones in this table, taken by TCRdb from immuneACCESS, are in-frame only. Not every clone is retained; where verified, under half of the shortfall comes from an unresolved V gene, and the cause of the rest is unknown. The sample table records about 36,000 clones; over 70% of these occur just once. The ten largest clonotypes hold 4.5% to 6% of the sample. Sequencing was performed on blood, taken at baseline. These receptors were obtained from a person aged 25-80 years with non-small cell lung cancer.

V usage is TRBV4-1 and J usage is TRBJ2-2; 8 bases map to TRBD2. The CDR3 consists of 15 residues. Unmatched junction bases numbered 3, after V lost 0 bases and J lost 6 bases. CDR1 MGHRA and CDR2 YSYEKL come from the germline V gene. CDR3 sequence reads: CASSQEGTSPGELFF. Here the CDR3 DNA reads TGCGCCAGCAGCCAAGAGGGGACTAGTCCCGGGGAGCTGTTTTTT.

The CDR3, as DNA: TGTGCCAGCAGCTTAGTCACGGGGGGGCTCACAGATACGCAGTATTTT. Its protein is CASSLVTGGLTDTQYF. The chain couples TRBV7-2 to TRBJ2-3, with 8 bases identical to TRBD2. V lost 1 base and J lost 2; bases outside the gene matches: 5. Germline-derived CDR1 and CDR2 are SGHTA and FQGNSA. This CDR3 has 16 amino acids.

The chain carries TRBV5-5 and TRBJ2-1, with TRBD2 identical over 8 bases. V was clipped by 4 bases and J by 7 bases; unmatched bases: 7. This CDR3 has 14 amino acids. Germline loops: CDR1 SGHKS, CDR2 YYEKEE (reference sequence). CDR3 region: CASSHGTSGNEQFF. The CDR3 DNA sequence: TGTGCCAGCAGCCACGGGACTAGTGGGAATGAGCAGTTCTTC.

The CDR3 sequence is CASSLVSPGPNTEAFF. CDR3 nucleotides: TGTGCCAGCAGCTTAGTTTCGCCAGGCCCGAACACTGAAGCTTTCTTT. This rearrangement joins TRBV7-6 to TRBJ1-1; D gene unclear. V gave up 1 base and J gave up 1 base, with 13 bases separating them. The CDR3 has 16 amino acids. Germline V gene lookup returns CDR1 SGHVS and CDR2 FNYEAQ.

V is TRBV18 and J is TRBJ1-1, with 8 bases matching TRBD1. J was trimmed by 0 bases and V by 3 bases; bases with no gene match: 6. CDR1 and CDR2 (germline): KGHSH, LQKENI. CDR3 length: 16 amino acids. The CDR3 sequence is CASSPRTGNMNTEAFF. DNA of the CDR3: TGTGCCAGCTCACCGAGGACAGGGAATATGAACACTGAAGCTTTCTTT.

CDR3 sequence: CASSSTGRNQPQHF. The CDR3 DNA sequence: TGTGCCAGCAGTTCGACAGGGAGGAATCAGCCCCAGCATTTT. The chain couples TRBV27 to TRBJ1-5, with 7 bases that match TRBD1. The CDR3 is 14 residues long. V dropped 4 bases and J dropped 4; count of bases not matched to a gene: 4. The germline V gene encodes CDR1 MNHEY and CDR2 SMNVEV (reference sequence).

The gene calls are TRBV9 and TRBJ2-2; possible D gene TRBD2, 5 bases. This CDR3 spans 14 amino acids. Germline CDR1 and CDR2: SGDLS and YYNGEE. The V end was cut by 3 bases, the J end by 4 bases, with 10 bases between. CDR3 sequence: CASSASRITGELFF. The CDR3 DNA follows: TGTGCCAGCAGCGCTAGCAGGATCACCGGGGAGCTGTTTTTT.

This chain links TRBV19 with TRBJ2-1; no reliable D call. Trimming shortened V by 5 bases and J by 2 bases, and 7 bases separated the two germline ends. There are 13 residues in the CDR3. Germline V gene data show CDR1 as LNHDA and CDR2 as SQIVND (reference sequence). In DNA form, the CDR3 reads TGTGCCAGTAGTGATTCCCCCTACAATGAGCAGTTCTTC. Translating it yields CASSDSPYNEQFF. Using reference TRBV19 and TRBJ2-1 for the parts outside the CDR3, the full variable domain is DGGITQSPKYLFRKEGQNVTLSCEQNLNHDAMYWYRQDPGQGLRLIYYSQIVNDFQKGDIAEGYSVSREKKESFPLTVTSAQKNPTAFYLCASSDSPYNEQFFGPGTRLTVL.

This clone has only a few counts. The gene calls are TRBV7-6 and TRBJ2-7, with 8 bases aligning to TRBD2. Germline CDR1 and CDR2: SGHVS and FNYEAQ. With 3 bases clipped from V and 1 base from J, the junction kept 5 bases outside the gene matches. The CDR3 consists of 15 residues. The CDR3 region is CASSFDASGSYEQYF. The CDR3, as DNA: TGTGCCAGCAGCTTCGACGCTAGCGGGTCCTACGAGCAGTACTTC.

This clone was detected only a few times. The rearrangement uses TRBV5-6 and TRBJ1-6; D uncertain. Germline V gene sequence: CDR1 SGHDT, CDR2 YYEEEE. V shed 5 bases and J shed 7 bases, with 16 bases lying between them. The length of the CDR3 is 15 residues. The CDR3 loop reads CASRVISADNSPLHF. The CDR3 DNA reads as TGTGCCAGCAGGGTGATCTCGGCGGACAATTCACCCCTCCACTTT.

This clone has just a few counts. The chain links TRBV9 to TRBJ1-5; TRBD1 is a possible D gene (5 bases). The CDR3 totals 15 residues. The V and J ends lost 8 bases and 0 bases respectively, with 15 bases between them. Germline CDR1 is SGDLS and CDR2 is YYNGEE. This CDR3 is CASSLEGNSNQPQHF. In nucleotides, the CDR3 is TGTGCCAGTTCTCTTGAGGGGAATAGCAATCAGCCCCAGCATTTT.

A single count supports this clone. The chain has TRBV5-1 and TRBJ2-2; TRBD2 agrees at 7 bases. Germline-derived CDR1 and CDR2 are SGHRS and YFSETQ. This CDR3 is 16 amino acids long. Trimming cost V 4 bases and J 1 base; bases outside gene matches: 7. This CDR3 is CASSPQAGKNTGELFF. DNA for the CDR3: TGCGCCAGCAGCCCTCAAGCGGGGAAGAACACCGGGGAGCTGTTTTTT.

The chain recombines TRBV5-6 with TRBJ2-3; D gene unclear. Trimming cost V 1 base and J 6 bases, with 9 bases left between them. Germline V gene data show CDR1 as SGHDT and CDR2 as YYEEEE. CDR3 length equals 13 residues. CDR3 in amino acids: CASSLRLTDTQYF. CDR3 coding DNA: TGTGCCAGCAGCTTGCGGCTAACGGATACGCAGTATTTT.

This clone appeared a single time. The chain joins TRBV7-3 to TRBJ2-2; TRBD2 aligns across 10 bases. Germline-derived CDR1 and CDR2 are SGHTA and FQGTGA. With 0 bases clipped from V and 1 base from J, the junction kept 5 bases outside the gene matches. The CDR3 contains 18 residues. The CDR3 DNA sequence: TGTGCCAGCAGCTTAACGCTAGCGGGAGCCGGGAACACCGGGGAGCTGTTTTTT. Translation: CASSLTLAGAGNTGELFF.